This T cell receptor (beta chain) was retrieved from a study of blood T cell repertoires in COVID-19. Study-level background: Spain, Italy and the United States supplied samples that represented acute and convalescent COVID-19. T cells, B-cell-depleted T cells, or PBMCs provided the cDNA or gDNA that served as material.

Under the authors' procedure: It was from reference gene primer amplification that nucleated cell counts were estimated. The repertoire was sequenced with immunoSEQ multiplex PCR; TCRdb's copy has only in-frame clones and lacks some. The V and J calls and clone size come from that table; D and trimming were worked out from the DNA. The data contain around 94,000 clones, 86% of them seen just once; the ten biggest clones take up 1.5% to 2%. The germline CDR1 and CDR2 sequences are SQVTM and ANQGSEA. The CDR3 has 14 amino acids. The V end was cut by 6 bases, the J end by 4 bases, with 18 bases between. This clone was detected once.

Material: peripheral blood. This sequence originates from a man older than 75 with acute or convalescent COVID-19. The chain uses TRBV29-1 and TRBJ2-5, with a tentative D call TRBD2 (7 bases). The CDR3 DNA reads as TGCAGCGTCTCTAGGGCGGGGGCGCGAGAGACCCAGTACTTC. Its translation is CSVSRAGARETQYF.